This T cell receptor (beta chain) is drawn from a study of blood T cells in healthy people across ages. Study-wide points: Measured against age, TCR beta diversity per million T cells decreased in a roughly linear manner.

This CDR3 is built from 14 residues. V gave up 0 bases and J gave up 2 bases, with 8 bases separating them. Germline V gene data show CDR1 as SGHRS and CDR2 as YFSETQ. For the second PCR, which ran for roughly 7 to 11 cycles, a sample-barcoded 5' primer and a J-beta primer mix were used. TCRdb independently ran MiXCR on the 5' RACE reads; one entry per CDR3 protein. The data hold about 1.7 million distinct CDR3 sequences, with about 28% observed a single time. In its sample, this clonotype was seen many times. The antigen is undetermined. Sequenced input: blood. This sequence joins TRBV5-1 and TRBJ1-2, with D unclear. This clonotype was sampled from a woman younger than 45 in good health. In nucleotides, the CDR3 is TGCGCCAGCAGCTTGGGTGTAGAGAACTATGGCTACACCTTC. It encodes CASSLGVENYGYTF.